This entry features one T cell receptor (beta chain) sequence. Trimming removed 4 bases from V and 5 bases from J; junction bases left unmatched: 6. The CDR3 is 14 amino acids. Germline CDR1 reads SGHTA; CDR2 reads FQGNSA. This entry comes from a study of blood T cell repertoires in COVID-19. The repertoire was sequenced with immunoSEQ multiplex PCR; TCRdb's copy has only in-frame clones and lacks some. The sample shows around 57,000 clones, approximately 88% of them seen only once. The chain recombines TRBV7-2 with TRBJ2-5, with 8 bases lining up with TRBD1. The TCR comes from a human donor in a cohort sampled during active COVID-19. The sequenced material came from peripheral blood. For the CDR3, the DNA is TGTGCCAGCAGCTGGCAGGGGGCGAGGGAGACCCAGTACTTC. Protein product: CASSWQGARETQYF.